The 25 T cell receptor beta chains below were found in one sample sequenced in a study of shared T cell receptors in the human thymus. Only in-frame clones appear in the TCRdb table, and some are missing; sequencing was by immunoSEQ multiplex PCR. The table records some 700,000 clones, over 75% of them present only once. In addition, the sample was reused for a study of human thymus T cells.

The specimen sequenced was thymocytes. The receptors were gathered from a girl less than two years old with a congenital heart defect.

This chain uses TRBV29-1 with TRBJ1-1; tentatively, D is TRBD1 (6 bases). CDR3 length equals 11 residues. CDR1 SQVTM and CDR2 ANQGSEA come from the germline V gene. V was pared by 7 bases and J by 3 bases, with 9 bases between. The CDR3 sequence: CSAEGDTEAFF. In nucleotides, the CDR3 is TGCAGCGCCGAGGGGGACACTGAAGCTTTCTTT.

CDR3 coding DNA: TGTGCCAGTAGCCTCACAGGGTGGGCTAATGAAAAACTGTTTTTT. This encodes CASSLTGWANEKLFF. The V call is TRBV19, the J call TRBJ1-4, with D maybe TRBD1 (6 bases). The CDR3 contains 15 residues. CDR1 and CDR2 (germline): LNHDA, SQIVND (reference sequence). V was trimmed by 6 bases and J by 3 bases, leaving 14 bases between them.

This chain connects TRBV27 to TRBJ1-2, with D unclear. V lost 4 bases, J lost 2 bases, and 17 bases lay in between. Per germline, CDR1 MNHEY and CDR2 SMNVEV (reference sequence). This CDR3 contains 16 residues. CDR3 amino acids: CASSSEGRHENYGYTF. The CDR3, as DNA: TGTGCCAGCAGTTCCGAGGGAAGACACGAGAACTATGGCTACACCTTC.

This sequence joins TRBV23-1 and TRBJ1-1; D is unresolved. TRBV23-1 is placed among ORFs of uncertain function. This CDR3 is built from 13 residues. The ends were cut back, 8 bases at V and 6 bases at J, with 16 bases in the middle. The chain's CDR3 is CASLQVAGAEAFF. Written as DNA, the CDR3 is TGCGCCAGCCTCCAGGTTGCCGGCGCTGAAGCTTTCTTT.

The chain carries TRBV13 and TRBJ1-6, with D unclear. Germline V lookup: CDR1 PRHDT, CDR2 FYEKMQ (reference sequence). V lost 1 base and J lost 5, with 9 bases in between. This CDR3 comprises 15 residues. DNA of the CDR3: TGTGCCAGCAGCTTAGCCGGGATGAATAATTCACCCCTCCACTTT. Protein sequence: CASSLAGMNNSPLHF.

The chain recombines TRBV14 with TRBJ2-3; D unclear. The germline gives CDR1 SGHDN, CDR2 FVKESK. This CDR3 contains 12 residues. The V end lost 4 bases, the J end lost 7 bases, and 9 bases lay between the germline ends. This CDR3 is CASSPFWHTQYF. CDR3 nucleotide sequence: TGTGCCAGCAGCCCCTTCTGGCATACGCAGTATTTT.

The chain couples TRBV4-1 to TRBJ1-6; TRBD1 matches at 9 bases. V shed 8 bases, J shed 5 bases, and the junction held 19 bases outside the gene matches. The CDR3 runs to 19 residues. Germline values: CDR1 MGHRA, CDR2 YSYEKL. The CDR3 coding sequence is TGCGCCAGCCATCCTCACAGGGGGCTCAACCCCAGCGATAATTCACCCCTCCACTTT. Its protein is CASHPHRGLNPSDNSPLHF.

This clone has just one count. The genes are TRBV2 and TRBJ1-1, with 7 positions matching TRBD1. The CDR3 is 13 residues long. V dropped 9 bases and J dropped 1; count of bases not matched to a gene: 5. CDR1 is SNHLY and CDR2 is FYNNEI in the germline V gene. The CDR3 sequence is CARERDRNTEAFF. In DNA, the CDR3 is TGTGCCAGAGAAAGGGACAGGAACACTGAAGCTTTCTTT. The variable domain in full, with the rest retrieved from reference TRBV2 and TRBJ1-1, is EPEVTQTPSHQVTQMGQEVILRCVPISNHLYFYWYRQILGQKVEFLVSFYNNEISEKSEIFDDQFSVERPDGSNFTLKIRSTKLEDSAMYFCARERDRNTEAFFGQGTRLTVV.

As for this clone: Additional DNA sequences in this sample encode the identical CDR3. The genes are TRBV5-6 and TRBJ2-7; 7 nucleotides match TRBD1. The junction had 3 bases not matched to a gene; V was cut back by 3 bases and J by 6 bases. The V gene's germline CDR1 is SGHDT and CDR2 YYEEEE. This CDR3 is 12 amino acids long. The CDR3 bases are TGTGCCAGCAGCTACAGGGGAGCCGAGCAGTACTTC. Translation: CASSYRGAEQYF.

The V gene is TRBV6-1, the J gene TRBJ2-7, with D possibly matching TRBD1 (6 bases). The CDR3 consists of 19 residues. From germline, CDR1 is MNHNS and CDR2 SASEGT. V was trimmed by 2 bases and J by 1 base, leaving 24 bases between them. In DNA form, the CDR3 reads TGTGCCAGCAGTGAATCTTCTTTAGAGAGGGCTACAGGGTCCTACGAGCAGTACTTC. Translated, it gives CASSESSLERATGSYEQYF.

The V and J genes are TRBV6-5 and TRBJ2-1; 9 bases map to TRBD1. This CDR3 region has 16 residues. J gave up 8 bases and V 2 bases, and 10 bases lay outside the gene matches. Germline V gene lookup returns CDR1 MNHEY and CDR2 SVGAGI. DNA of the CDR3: TGTGCCAGCAGTTACGTGGGACAGGGTAGTATCGATGAGCAGTTCTTC. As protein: CASSYVGQGSIDEQFF.

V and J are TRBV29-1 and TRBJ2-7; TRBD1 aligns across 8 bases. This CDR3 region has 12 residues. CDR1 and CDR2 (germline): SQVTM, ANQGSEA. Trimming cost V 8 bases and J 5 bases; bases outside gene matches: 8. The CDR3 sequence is CSIGQGTHEQYF. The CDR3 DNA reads TGCAGCATCGGACAGGGTACCCACGAGCAGTACTTC.

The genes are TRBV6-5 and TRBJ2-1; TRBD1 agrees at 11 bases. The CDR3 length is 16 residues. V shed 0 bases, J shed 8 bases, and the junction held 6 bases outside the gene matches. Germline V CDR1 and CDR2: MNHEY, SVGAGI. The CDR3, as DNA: TGTGCCAGCAGTTACTCCCGGGACAGGGGGGCTTATGAGCAGTTCTTC. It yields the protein CASSYSRDRGAYEQFF.

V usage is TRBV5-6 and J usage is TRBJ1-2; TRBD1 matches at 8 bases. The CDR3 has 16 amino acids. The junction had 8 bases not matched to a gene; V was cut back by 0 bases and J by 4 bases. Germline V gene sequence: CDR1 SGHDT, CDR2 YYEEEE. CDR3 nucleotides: TGTGCCAGCAGCTTGGGGTTTGGGGACAGGATCTATGGCTACACCTTC. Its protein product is CASSLGFGDRIYGYTF.

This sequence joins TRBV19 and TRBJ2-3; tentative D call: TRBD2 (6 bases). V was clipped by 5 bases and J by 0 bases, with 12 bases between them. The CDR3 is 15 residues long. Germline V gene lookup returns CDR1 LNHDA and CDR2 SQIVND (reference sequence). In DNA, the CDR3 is TGTGCCAGTAGTGTGGAGGGACCTAGCACAGATACGCAGTATTTT. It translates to CASSVEGPSTDTQYF.

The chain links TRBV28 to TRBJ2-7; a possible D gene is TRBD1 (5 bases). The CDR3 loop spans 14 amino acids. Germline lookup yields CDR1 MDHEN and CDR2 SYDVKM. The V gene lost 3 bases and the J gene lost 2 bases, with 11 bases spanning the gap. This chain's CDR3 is CASSLFEGAYEQYF. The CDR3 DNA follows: TGTGCCAGCAGTTTGTTTGAAGGGGCCTACGAGCAGTACTTC.

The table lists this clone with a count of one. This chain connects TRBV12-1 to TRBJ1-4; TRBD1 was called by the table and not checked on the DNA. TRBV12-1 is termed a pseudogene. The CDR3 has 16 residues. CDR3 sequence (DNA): TGTGCCAGCAACTCTAAGGGCGGGACAGTTAATGAAAAACTGTTTTTT. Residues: CASNSKGGTVNEKLFF.

In DNA form, the CDR3 reads TGTGCCACCAGCAGAGAGGTCCGAGGGAGGGGAGGCCGATATTATTATGGCTACACCTTC. As protein: CATSREVRGRGGRYYYGYTF. J is TRBJ1-2 and V is TRBV15; weak D call: TRBD1 (5 bases). Trimming removed 0 bases from V and 5 bases from J, with 28 bases in between. Germline V CDR1 and CDR2: LNHNV, YYDKDF (reference sequence). The CDR3 is 20 residues long. The variable domain in full, completed from reference TRBV15 and TRBJ1-2, reads DAMVIQNPRYQVTQFGKPVTLSCSQTLNHNVMYWYQQKSSQAPKLLFHYYDKDFNNEADTPDNFQSRRPNTSFCFLDIRSPGLGDTAMYLCATSREVRGRGGRYYYGYTFGSGTRLTVV.

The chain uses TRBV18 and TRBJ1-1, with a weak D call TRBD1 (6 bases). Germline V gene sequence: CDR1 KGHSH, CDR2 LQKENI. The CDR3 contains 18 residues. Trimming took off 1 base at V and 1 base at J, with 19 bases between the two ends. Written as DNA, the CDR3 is TGTGCCAGCTCACCACAGTGGGCCGAGACAGGCGAGAACACTGAAGCTTTCTTT. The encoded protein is CASSPQWAETGENTEAFF.

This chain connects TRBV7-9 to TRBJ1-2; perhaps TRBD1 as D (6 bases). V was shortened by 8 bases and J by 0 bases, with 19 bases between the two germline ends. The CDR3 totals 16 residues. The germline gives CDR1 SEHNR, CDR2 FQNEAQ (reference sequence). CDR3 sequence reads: CASALRGYTANYGYTF. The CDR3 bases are TGTGCCAGCGCTTTGAGGGGGTACACGGCTAACTATGGCTACACCTTC. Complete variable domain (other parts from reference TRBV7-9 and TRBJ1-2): DTGVSQNPRHKITKRGQNVTFRCDPISEHNRLYWYRQTLGQGPEFLTYFQNEAQLEKSRLLSDRFSAERPKGSFSTLEIQRTEQGDSAMYLCASALRGYTANYGYTFGSGTRLTVV.

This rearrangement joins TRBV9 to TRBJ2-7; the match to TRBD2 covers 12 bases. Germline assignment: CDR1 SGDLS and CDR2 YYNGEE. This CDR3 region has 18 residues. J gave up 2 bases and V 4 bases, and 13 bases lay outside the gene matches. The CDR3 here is CASSPPTSGGRFTYEQYF. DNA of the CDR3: TGTGCCAGCAGCCCCCCGACTAGCGGGGGCCGATTTACCTACGAGCAGTACTTC.

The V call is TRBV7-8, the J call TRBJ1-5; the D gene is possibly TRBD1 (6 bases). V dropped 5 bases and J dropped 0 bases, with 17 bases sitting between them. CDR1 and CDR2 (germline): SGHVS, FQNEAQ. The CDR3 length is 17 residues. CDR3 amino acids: CASSNTGTGNSNQPQHF. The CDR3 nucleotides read TGTGCCAGCAGCAACACAGGGACGGGGAATAGCAATCAGCCCCAGCATTTT. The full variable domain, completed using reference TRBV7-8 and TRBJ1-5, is GAGVSQSPRYKVAKRGQDVALRCDPISGHVSLFWYQQALGQGPEFLTYFQNEAQLDKSGLPSDRFFAERPEGSVSTLKIQRTQQEDSAVYLCASSNTGTGNSNQPQHFGDGTRLSIL.

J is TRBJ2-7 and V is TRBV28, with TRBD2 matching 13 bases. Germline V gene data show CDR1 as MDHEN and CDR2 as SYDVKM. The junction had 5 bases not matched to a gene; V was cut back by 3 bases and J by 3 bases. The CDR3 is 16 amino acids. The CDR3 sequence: CASSLTSGGYLYEQYF. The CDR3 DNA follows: TGTGCCAGCAGTTTGACTAGCGGGGGGTACCTCTACGAGCAGTACTTC.

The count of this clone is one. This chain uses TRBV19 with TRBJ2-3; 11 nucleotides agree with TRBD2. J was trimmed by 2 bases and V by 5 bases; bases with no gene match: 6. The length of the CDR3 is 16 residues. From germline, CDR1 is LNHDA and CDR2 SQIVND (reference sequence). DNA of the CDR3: TGTGCCAGTAGTTTACCACTAGCGGGGGTCACAGATACGCAGTATTTT. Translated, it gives CASSLPLAGVTDTQYF. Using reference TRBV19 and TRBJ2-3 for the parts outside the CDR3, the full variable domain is DGGITQSPKYLFRKEGQNVTLSCEQNLNHDAMYWYRQDPGQGLRLIYYSQIVNDFQKGDIAEGYSVSREKKESFPLTVTSAQKNPTAFYLCASSLPLAGVTDTQYFGPGTRLTVL.

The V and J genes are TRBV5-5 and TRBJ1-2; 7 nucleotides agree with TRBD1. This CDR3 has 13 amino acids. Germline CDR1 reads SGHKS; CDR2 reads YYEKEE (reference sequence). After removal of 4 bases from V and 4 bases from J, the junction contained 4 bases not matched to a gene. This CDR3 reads CASSPTGTYGYTF. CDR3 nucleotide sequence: TGTGCCAGCAGCCCGACAGGGACCTATGGCTACACCTTC.